One sample yielded the 20 T cell receptor beta chains listed below, sequenced in a study of OX40 agonist ivuxolimab in advanced cancers. The repertoire was sequenced with immunoSEQ multiplex PCR; TCRdb's copy has only in-frame clones and lacks some. The table shows 40,000 to 55,000 clones, with about 90% occurring only once. The sample in question was CD4+ or CD8+ T cells sorted from blood, obtained in a trial of the OX40 agonist ivuxolimab. The receptors were sampled from an adult with an advanced solid tumor such as melanoma, head and neck, liver or kidney cancer.

The CDR3 here is CASSTRTGGWGNIQYF. CDR3 DNA sequence: TGTGCCAGCAGCACCAGGACAGGGGGCTGGGGAAACATTCAGTACTTC. V is TRBV13 and J is TRBJ2-4, with TRBD1 matching 11 bases. Per germline, CDR1 PRHDT and CDR2 FYEKMQ (reference sequence). Trimming at V came to 5 bases and at J to 6 bases, leaving 9 bases not matched to a gene. The CDR3 spans 16 residues.

The chain links TRBV9 to TRBJ2-7; 9 positions agree with TRBD2. In germline, CDR1 is SGDLS, CDR2 YYNGEE. The length of the CDR3 is 15 residues. V was clipped by 4 bases and J by 4 bases; unmatched bases: 9. The CDR3 loop is CASSSGVSGSYEQYF. In DNA, the CDR3 is TGTGCCAGCAGCTCCGGGGTTAGCGGGAGTTACGAGCAGTACTTC.

The chain links TRBV4-1 to TRBJ1-5; possibly TRBD1 for D (6 bases). V was clipped by 1 base and J by 6 bases, with 13 bases between them. The CDR3 runs 15 residues. Germline CDR1 is MGHRA and CDR2 is YSYEKL. CDR3 in DNA: TGCGCCAGCAGCCAAGTCGCGCAGGGGAGTCAGCCCCAGCATTTT. Translation gives CASSQVAQGSQPQHF.

The V call is TRBV28, the J call TRBJ1-1; 7 positions agree with TRBD1. The V and J ends lost 4 bases and 2 bases, in that order; junction bases with no gene match: 4. The CDR3 extends over 14 amino acids. The germline V gene has CDR1 MDHEN and CDR2 SYDVKM. CDR3 DNA sequence: TGTGCCAGCAGTTATAGGGGGCGAAACACTGAAGCTTTCTTT. Translation gives CASSYRGRNTEAFF.

This chain uses TRBV10-3 with TRBJ1-2; no clear D gene. V lost 7 bases and J lost 0, with 3 bases in between. Germline assignment: CDR1 ENHRY and CDR2 SYGVKD. The CDR3 length is 11 residues. The CDR3 protein is CAIMANYGYTF. The DNA of the CDR3 is TGTGCCATCATGGCTAACTATGGCTACACCTTC.

The chain employs TRBV6-5 and TRBJ2-2; D might be TRBD1 (6 bases). This CDR3 has 12 amino acids. The germline V gene encodes CDR1 MNHEY and CDR2 SVGAGI. Trimming removed 6 bases from V and 5 bases from J, with 7 bases in between. CDR3 in DNA: TGTGCCAGCAGACAGGGAACCGGGGAGCTGTTTTTT. This codes for CASRQGTGELFF.

This clone was detected a few times. The chain uses TRBV5-4 and TRBJ2-7, with 9 bases fitting TRBD2. Germline assignment: CDR1 SGHNT and CDR2 YYREEE (reference sequence). The CDR3 has 14 residues. The junction had 5 bases not matched to a gene; V was cut back by 0 bases and J by 7 bases. The CDR3 DNA sequence: TGTGCCAGCAGCTTGGGCGGGAGGGCGAGGGAGCAGTACTTC. This sequence encodes CASSLGGRAREQYF.

The chain carries TRBV19 and TRBJ2-7, with 10 positions matching TRBD1. The V and J ends lost 3 bases and 2 bases, in that order; junction bases with no gene match: 4. CDR1 is LNHDA, CDR2 SQIVND, per germline (reference sequence). This CDR3 has 15 amino acids. The CDR3 reads CASSIAGTGAYEQYF. The CDR3 DNA reads TGTGCCAGTAGTATCGCCGGGACAGGGGCCTACGAGCAGTACTTC.

The J gene is TRBJ2-7, the V gene TRBV28; 7 bases line up with TRBD1. The CDR3 length is 14 residues. Losses at the gene ends were 4 bases for V and 3 bases for J; bases not matched to a gene: 6. The germline V gene has CDR1 MDHEN and CDR2 SYDVKM. CDR3 in DNA: TGTGCCAGCAGTTGGACAGGTAGGAACTACGAGCAGTACTTC. Encoded protein: CASSWTGRNYEQYF.

The V and J genes are TRBV27 and TRBJ1-5; no definite D call. Between the trimmed V and J ends, which lost 2 bases and 6 bases, there was a span of 8 bases. CDR1 MNHEY and CDR2 SMNVEV come from the germline V gene (reference sequence). The CDR3 runs 13 residues. The CDR3 DNA sequence: TGTGCCAGCAGTTTAGACGGGTCTCAGCCCCAGCATTTT. It encodes CASSLDGSQPQHF.

This clone was counted a single time. The chain uses TRBV29-1 and TRBJ1-2; possibly TRBD1 for D (5 bases). Looked up from germline, CDR1 is SQVTM and CDR2 is ANQGSEA. V was shortened by 4 bases and J by 4 bases, with 16 bases between the two germline ends. The CDR3 length is 14 residues. The CDR3 DNA reads as TGCAGCGTTGCGGGGGGTACAGATCCCTATGGCTACACCTTC. Protein product: CSVAGGTDPYGYTF.

The chain recombines TRBV5-1 with TRBJ2-5; TRBD2 is a possible D gene (6 bases). The CDR3 runs to 16 residues. Germline CDR1 reads SGHRS; CDR2 reads YFSETQ. The V end was cut by 2 bases, the J end by 2 bases, with 16 bases between. DNA for the CDR3: TGCGCCAGCAGCTTAAGTTCCGGGAGACCTCAAGAGACCCAGTACTTC. Translated: CASSLSSGRPQETQYF.

The V call is TRBV19, the J call TRBJ1-1; weak D call: TRBD1 (5 bases). Per germline, CDR1 LNHDA and CDR2 SQIVND (reference sequence). The CDR3 sequence is 13 residues long. Deletions cut 8 bases from V and 3 bases from J, with 13 bases between. The CDR3 region is CASSVGADTEAFF. The DNA for the CDR3 is TGTGCCAGTTCTGTTGGGGCGGACACTGAAGCTTTCTTT.

The chain carries TRBV9 and TRBJ2-7; D unresolved. The CDR3 spans 13 residues. Per germline, CDR1 SGDLS and CDR2 YYNGEE. V lost 2 bases and J lost 2, with 8 bases in between. CDR3: CASSVDLTYEQYF. CDR3 coding DNA: TGTGCCAGCAGCGTCGACCTGACCTACGAGCAGTACTTC. The full variable domain, in which reference TRBV9 and TRBJ2-7 provide the parts outside the CDR3, is DSGVTQTPKHLITATGQRVTLRCSPRSGDLSVYWYQQSLDQGLQFLIQYYNGEERAKGNILERFSAQQFPDLHSELNLSSLELGDSALYFCASSVDLTYEQYFGPGTRLTVT.

The chain has TRBV28 and TRBJ2-5, with D tentatively TRBD1 or TRBD2 (5 bases each). The end of the DNA is better explained by TRBJ2-7, so the J call may be wrong. Germline V gene lookup returns CDR1 MDHEN and CDR2 SYDVKM. The CDR3 consists of 14 residues. CDR3 amino acids: CASTRGVSSYEQYF. CDR3 bases: TGTGCCAGCACCCGAGGGGTCTCCTCCTACGAGCAGTACTTC.

In this sample, this clone turned up once. The rearrangement joins TRBV6-6 to TRBJ2-7; TRBD1 matches 8 bases. This CDR3 has 14 residues. The V segment lost 5 bases and the J segment 7 bases; nucleotides outside the gene matches: 10. The V gene's germline CDR1 is MNHNY and CDR2 SVGAGI (reference sequence). DNA for the CDR3: TGTGCCAGCAGTCCGGGACAGGTCCTAGAAGAGCAGTACTTC. Translated, it gives CASSPGQVLEEQYF.

V is TRBV13 and J is TRBJ2-3, with TRBD1 matching 7 bases. CDR3 length equals 13 residues. Germline V lookup: CDR1 PRHDT, CDR2 FYEKMQ (reference sequence). The trim removed 5 bases at V and 4 bases at J, leaving 3 bases unmatched. DNA of the CDR3: TGTGCCAGCAGCCACGGGACAGCAGATACGCAGTATTTT. It codes for CASSHGTADTQYF. The variable domain in full, completed from reference TRBV13 and TRBJ2-3, reads AAGVIQSPRHLIKEKRETATLKCYPIPRHDTVYWYQQGPGQDPQFLISFYEKMQSDKGSIPDRFSAQQFSDYHSELNMSSLELGDSALYFCASSHGTADTQYFGPGTRLTVL.

The chain couples TRBV5-5 to TRBJ2-7; 8 bases agree with TRBD2. Per germline, CDR1 SGHKS and CDR2 YYEKEE (reference sequence). The CDR3 consists of 16 residues. V was pared by 1 base and J by 3 bases, with 9 bases of the junction left unmatched. The CDR3 bases are TGTGCCAGCAGCTTGTCGGCGGGAGGACTAGGCTACGAGCAGTACTTC. Residues: CASSLSAGGLGYEQYF.

The chain has TRBV6-6 and TRBJ1-5; weak D call: TRBD1 (5 bases). The CDR3 length is 15 residues. Trimming left V 0 bases short and J 3 bases short, with 9 bases between. Germline-derived CDR1 and CDR2 are MNHNY and SVGAGI (reference sequence). The CDR3 loop reads CASSYSGGANQPQHF. The CDR3 DNA reads TGTGCCAGCAGTTACTCGGGAGGGGCCAATCAGCCCCAGCATTTT.

Regarding this clone: At one of its ends the junction is not consistent with the germline gene, which may arise from a read error. The DNA of the CDR3 is TGCAGCGTTGAAGCGTCCGCCCCTGAGGCTTTCTTT. Protein sequence: CSVEASAPEAFF. The chain is built from TRBV29-1 and TRBJ1-1, with D hard to call. Germline CDR1 reads SQVTM; CDR2 reads ANQGSEA. This CDR3 has 12 residues.